Following are 31 T cell receptor beta chains from one sample sequenced in a study of cytomegalovirus exposure and HLA in healthy donors. The method was immunoSEQ multiplex PCR; TCRdb's version includes in-frame clones alone and lacks a portion of them. This sample carries about 53,000 clones, roughly nine tenths of them seen once, and the ten largest clones take 1.4%. What was sequenced was PBMCs. Receptors originate from a man in his late teens or twenties in good health and CMV-seronegative.

This sequence joins TRBV11-2 and TRBJ1-3; possibly TRBD1 for D (5 bases). V was clipped by 0 bases and J by 5 bases, with 14 bases between them. This CDR3 has 16 amino acids. Germline-derived CDR1 and CDR2 are SGHAT and FQNNGV. Here the CDR3 reads CASSLEGPQTRNTIYF. The CDR3 DNA reads as TGTGCCAGCAGCTTAGAGGGGCCGCAGACCCGAAACACCATATATTTT.

This clone appeared a single time. The chain links TRBV27 to TRBJ2-5; tentatively, D is TRBD2 (5 bases). This CDR3 spans 17 amino acids. V was pared by 1 base and J by 1 base, with 16 bases between. The germline CDR1 and CDR2 sequences are MNHEY and SMNVEV (reference sequence). CDR3 DNA sequence: TGTGCCAGCAGTTTATTTCCCCCTGAGGGTGCCCAAGAGACCCAGTACTTC. Its translation is CASSLFPPEGAQETQYF.

The CDR3 protein is CASSLDRGRNEQFF. The CDR3 DNA reads TGTGCCAGCAGTTTGGACAGGGGACGCAATGAGCAGTTCTTC. The J gene is TRBJ2-1, the V gene TRBV27; 9 bases match TRBD1. The CDR3 runs to 14 residues. Losses at the gene ends were 3 bases for V and 6 bases for J; bases not matched to a gene: 3. Germline assignment: CDR1 MNHEY and CDR2 SMNVEV (reference sequence).

In this sample, this clone turned up once. The chain couples TRBV4-3 to TRBJ1-1; a possible D gene is TRBD1 (6 bases). CDR1 and CDR2 from the germline V gene are LGHNA and YSLEER. The CDR3 sequence is 15 residues long. V was pared by 4 bases and J by 2 bases, with 14 bases between. The CDR3 region is CASSLGWDINTEAFF. CDR3 sequence (DNA): TGCGCCAGCAGCCTAGGTTGGGACATCAACACTGAAGCTTTCTTT.

The rearrangement joins TRBV7-8 to TRBJ1-1, with TRBD1 matching over 7 bases. Germline CDR1 reads SGHVS; CDR2 reads FQNEAQ. J lost 3 bases, V lost 1 base, and 5 bases had no gene match. The CDR3 runs 15 residues. CDR3 nucleotide sequence: TGTGCCAGCAGCTTAGGGAATACAGGGGACACTGAAGCTTTCTTT. This sequence encodes CASSLGNTGDTEAFF.

The rearrangement joins TRBV18 to TRBJ2-7, with 8 bases that match TRBD2. Trimming cost V 6 bases and J 0 bases; bases outside gene matches: 4. The CDR3 runs to 14 residues. Germline V gives CDR1 KGHSH, CDR2 LQKENI. The CDR3: CASSILADSYEQYF. The CDR3 nucleotides are TGTGCCAGCTCGATACTAGCGGACTCCTACGAGCAGTACTTC.

The CDR3 DNA is TGTGCCAGCAGCTTAGCGGGGGCTAGTGGGGAGACCCAGTACTTC. This sequence encodes CASSLAGASGETQYF. The chain links TRBV7-2 to TRBJ2-5; D perhaps matches TRBD1 (6 bases). Germline V gene lookup returns CDR1 SGHTA and CDR2 FQGNSA. V gave up 0 bases and J gave up 5 bases, with 13 bases separating them. This CDR3 is 15 amino acids long.

This clone rates as medium-sized. The chain has TRBV11-2 and TRBJ2-7; 9 bases fit TRBD2. Trimming cost V 2 bases and J 6 bases; bases outside gene matches: 11. CDR1 is SGHAT, CDR2 FQNNGV, per germline. CDR3 length equals 16 residues. The CDR3 spells CASSLLRGGLAPEQYF. As DNA, the CDR3 is TGTGCCAGCAGCTTACTACGGGGGGGACTAGCCCCCGAGCAGTACTTC. Supplemented by reference TRBV11-2 and TRBJ2-7, the full variable domain reads EAGVAQSPRYKIIEKRQSVAFWCNPISGHATLYWYQQILGQGPKLLIQFQNNGVVDDSQLPKDRFSAERLKGVDSTLKIQPAKLEDSAVYLCASSLLRGGLAPEQYFGPGTRLTVT.

V and J are TRBV11-2 and TRBJ2-7, with TRBD2 matching over 13 bases. The CDR3 sequence is 16 residues long. Germline CDR1 SGHAT, CDR2 FQNNGV. V lost 4 bases, J lost 2 bases, and 5 bases stayed unmatched. DNA for the CDR3: TGTGCCAGCAGCTCGACTAGCGGGAGGAACACCTACGAGCAGTACTTC. Translation gives CASSSTSGRNTYEQYF. Full variable domain (remainder filled in from reference TRBV11-2 and TRBJ2-7): EAGVAQSPRYKIIEKRQSVAFWCNPISGHATLYWYQQILGQGPKLLIQFQNNGVVDDSQLPKDRFSAERLKGVDSTLKIQPAKLEDSAVYLCASSSTSGRNTYEQYFGPGTRLTVT.

The V call is TRBV7-3, the J call TRBJ2-2; a possible D gene is TRBD2 (5 bases). Between the trimmed V and J ends, which lost 5 bases and 4 bases, there was a span of 17 bases. CDR1 is SGHTA and CDR2 is FQGTGA in the germline V gene. The CDR3 extends over 16 amino acids. CDR3 DNA: TGTGCCAGCAGCCAAAGCGGAGGATTATTCACCGGGGAGCTGTTTTTT. It translates to CASSQSGGLFTGELFF.

The rearrangement uses TRBV27 and TRBJ2-7, with 13 bases that match TRBD2. Germline lookup yields CDR1 MNHEY and CDR2 SMNVEV (reference sequence). CDR3 length: 14 residues. J lost 3 bases, V lost 10 bases, and 6 bases had no gene match. The CDR3 sequence is CATQTSGGNYEQYF. The CDR3, as DNA: TGTGCCACCCAGACTAGCGGGGGGAACTACGAGCAGTACTTC.

This clone was seen just once. V and J are TRBV9 and TRBJ1-1, with a tentative D call TRBD1 (6 bases). V dropped 0 bases and J dropped 4 bases, with 10 bases sitting between them. Germline V lookup: CDR1 SGDLS, CDR2 YYNGEE. The CDR3 spans 14 residues. CDR3 nucleotides: TGTGCCAGCAGCGTAGTGGGGGCGCCCACTGAAGCTTTCTTT. Protein sequence: CASSVVGAPTEAFF.

DNA of the CDR3: TGTGCCAGCAGTGGAAACTACGGACTAGCGGGAGGGCCGACCACCCTTTACAATGAGCAGTTCTTC. Translating it yields CASSGNYGLAGGPTTLYNEQFF. The rearrangement uses TRBV2 and TRBJ2-1; 15 nucleotides line up with TRBD2. CDR1 SNHLY and CDR2 FYNNEI come from the germline V gene. Losses at the gene ends were 4 bases for V and 4 bases for J; bases not matched to a gene: 20. The CDR3 is 22 amino acids.

This clone appeared once. The chain combines TRBV19 with TRBJ1-5; TRBD1 might be the D (5 bases). The germline V and J ends were trimmed by 5 bases and 1 base, with 12 bases remaining between them. From germline, CDR1 is LNHDA and CDR2 SQIVND (reference sequence). The CDR3 covers 15 residues. CDR3 sequence: CASSLLGPSNQPQHF. CDR3 bases: TGTGCCAGTAGTCTCCTGGGGCCGAGCAATCAGCCCCAGCATTTT. Combining the CDR3 with reference TRBV19 and TRBJ1-5 gives the whole variable domain DGGITQSPKYLFRKEGQNVTLSCEQNLNHDAMYWYRQDPGQGLRLIYYSQIVNDFQKGDIAEGYSVSREKKESFPLTVTSAQKNPTAFYLCASSLLGPSNQPQHFGDGTRLSIL.

V usage is TRBV19 and J usage is TRBJ1-5; D not certain. The V end was cut by 5 bases, the J end by 2 bases, with 4 bases between. The CDR3 contains 12 residues. Germline loops: CDR1 LNHDA, CDR2 SQIVND (reference sequence). CDR3 nucleotides: TGTGCCAGTAGTTCAGGCAATCAGCCCCAGCATTTT. As protein: CASSSGNQPQHF.

The V gene is TRBV7-9, the J gene TRBJ2-2, with TRBD2 matching 13 bases. V lost 5 bases to trimming and J lost 1 base; unmatched junction nucleotides: 7. This CDR3 is built from 18 residues. Per the germline V gene, CDR1 is SEHNR and CDR2 is FQNEAQ (reference sequence). Here the CDR3 reads CASSHSGTSGMNTGELFF. The CDR3 coding sequence is TGTGCCAGCAGCCACAGTGGGACTAGCGGGATGAACACCGGGGAGCTGTTTTTT.

The chain uses TRBV4-3 and TRBJ1-4; no clear D. From germline, CDR1 is LGHNA and CDR2 YSLEER. This CDR3 is 14 amino acids long. Trimming took off 3 bases at V and 4 bases at J, with 9 bases between the two ends. The CDR3 loop is CASSQNAGNEKLFF. The CDR3 DNA sequence: TGCGCCAGCAGCCAGAACGCGGGTAATGAAAAACTGTTTTTT.

This CDR3 is CSVDGGTGVGEQFF. CDR3 sequence (DNA): TGCAGCGTTGATGGAGGGACAGGGGTGGGTGAGCAGTTCTTC. The chain carries TRBV29-1 and TRBJ2-1, with TRBD1 matching over 10 bases. Per germline, CDR1 SQVTM and CDR2 ANQGSEA. Trimming removed 3 bases from V and 9 bases from J; junction bases left unmatched: 8. The CDR3 runs to 14 residues.

The chain uses TRBV11-3 and TRBJ1-5; 10 nucleotides line up with TRBD1. Trimming at V came to 2 bases and at J to 0 bases, leaving 13 bases not matched to a gene. Germline CDR1 SGHNT, CDR2 YENEEA. This CDR3 has 20 residues. CDR3 in DNA: TGTGCCAGCAGCTTAAAACTTCCACCTGACAGGGGGCTTAGCAATCAGCCCCAGCATTTT. It yields the protein CASSLKLPPDRGLSNQPQHF.

V usage is TRBV4-2 and J usage is TRBJ1-2; no firm D call. The CDR3 length is 16 residues. CDR1 is LGHNA, CDR2 YNFKEQ, per germline. The V and J ends lost 2 bases and 4 bases respectively, with 17 bases between them. CDR3 loop: CASSQSQASLFYGYTF. The CDR3 DNA sequence: TGTGCCAGCAGCCAAAGCCAGGCTTCTCTTTTCTATGGCTACACCTTC.

DNA of the CDR3: TGTGCCAGCAGCGTAGGTCACCACATGAAGACCCAGTACTTC. This codes for CASSVGHHMKTQYF. The chain carries TRBV9 and TRBJ2-5; no clear D. Germline V gene data show CDR1 as SGDLS and CDR2 as YYNGEE. The CDR3 has 14 amino acids. The V gene lost 0 bases and the J gene lost 6 bases, with 12 bases spanning the gap. Variable domain in full (rest from reference TRBV9 and TRBJ2-5): DSGVTQTPKHLITATGQRVTLRCSPRSGDLSVYWYQQSLDQGLQFLIQYYNGEERAKGNILERFSAQQFPDLHSELNLSSLELGDSALYFCASSVGHHMKTQYFGPGTRLLVL.

The chain employs TRBV18 and TRBJ2-1; a possible D gene is TRBD2 (6 bases). The V and J ends lost 2 bases and 6 bases respectively, with 14 bases between them. Germline CDR1 reads KGHSH; CDR2 reads LQKENI. CDR3 length: 15 residues. The CDR3 DNA follows: TGTGCCAGCTCACCAGGCGCGGGATCGGTCAATGAGCAGTTCTTC. This gives the protein CASSPGAGSVNEQFF.

The chain is built from TRBV6-6 and TRBJ2-2; TRBD1 aligns across 11 bases. V trimming: 5 bases; J trimming: 4 bases; junction bases outside the gene matches: 3. CDR1 is MNHNY and CDR2 is SVGAGI in the germline V gene (reference sequence). The CDR3 is 15 amino acids. CDR3 loop: CASSRDRGVTGELFF. The DNA of the CDR3 is TGTGCCAGCAGTCGGGACAGGGGGGTCACCGGGGAGCTGTTTTTT.

The chain links TRBV6-5 to TRBJ1-5; 8 positions agree with TRBD1. CDR1 and CDR2 from the germline V gene are MNHEY and SVGAGI. The J segment lost 5 bases and the V segment lost 4 bases, leaving 1 base of the junction unmatched. There are 13 residues in the CDR3. The CDR3: CASSLQGDQPQHF. As DNA, the CDR3 is TGTGCCAGCAGTTTACAGGGGGATCAGCCCCAGCATTTT.

V is TRBV7-3 and J is TRBJ2-6, with 8 bases lining up with TRBD1. Germline V lookup: CDR1 SGHTA, CDR2 FQGTGA. Trimming took 1 base from V and 0 from J; bases not matched to a gene: 8. The CDR3 runs 19 residues. The CDR3 DNA follows: TGTGCCAGCAGCTTAAGGGCAGGGGGCCACCTCTCTGGGGCCAACGTCCTGACTTTC. It encodes CASSLRAGGHLSGANVLTF.

V usage is TRBV19 and J usage is TRBJ2-1; 7 positions match TRBD1. The CDR3 runs to 17 residues. Germline lookup yields CDR1 LNHDA and CDR2 SQIVND (reference sequence). V shed 5 bases and J 2 bases; nucleotides not matched to a gene: 12. The CDR3 loop reads CASSPRTGTDPYNEQFF. Written as DNA, the CDR3 is TGTGCCAGTAGTCCGCGCACGGGGACAGATCCCTACAATGAGCAGTTCTTC.

This chain links TRBV4-1 with TRBJ2-7, with a possible D match to TRBD2 (5 bases). Germline lookup yields CDR1 MGHRA and CDR2 YSYEKL. V shed 1 base and J shed 0 bases, with 10 bases lying between them. This CDR3 is built from 15 residues. The CDR3 loop reads CASSQVEGVSYEQYF. The CDR3 bases are TGCGCCAGCAGCCAAGTCGAGGGAGTCTCCTACGAGCAGTACTTC.

This sequence joins TRBV9 and TRBJ2-5; possible D gene TRBD2, 6 bases. This CDR3 has 15 residues. Germline values: CDR1 SGDLS, CDR2 YYNGEE. Trimming cost V 0 bases and J 0 bases, with 9 bases left between them. This chain's CDR3 is CASSVGGVYQETQYF. Written as DNA, the CDR3 is TGTGCCAGCAGCGTAGGCGGGGTGTACCAAGAGACCCAGTACTTC.

This chain joins TRBV5-5 and TRBJ2-5, with D maybe TRBD2 (6 bases). This CDR3 has 14 residues. Germline V gene sequence: CDR1 SGHKS, CDR2 YYEKEE (reference sequence). The germline V and J ends were trimmed by 4 bases and 1 base, with 11 bases remaining between them. Written as DNA, the CDR3 is TGTGCCAGCAGCCTTGGGACTGTCCAAGAGACCCAGTACTTC. Residues: CASSLGTVQETQYF.

The chain links TRBV2 to TRBJ2-7; 9 nucleotides line up with TRBD2. The J segment lost 2 bases and the V segment lost 7 bases, leaving 15 bases of the junction unmatched. This CDR3 contains 17 residues. The germline V gene encodes CDR1 SNHLY and CDR2 FYNNEI. The CDR3 region has the DNA TGTGCCAGCATGACTTCGACTAGCGGAAAGTTCACCTACGAGCAGTACTTC. Protein: CASMTSTSGKFTYEQYF.

The chain couples TRBV29-1 to TRBJ2-7; D gene unclear. The length of the CDR3 is 13 residues. The germline V gene encodes CDR1 SQVTM and CDR2 ANQGSEA. V was clipped by 6 bases and J by 3 bases, with 15 bases between them. The CDR3 region has the DNA TGCAGCGTACAAAGCCAGGCCAGCTACGAGCAGTACTTC. It encodes CSVQSQASYEQYF.